These 7 T cell receptor beta chains came from one sample sequenced in a study of blood T cell repertoires in COVID-19. TCRdb keeps only in-frame clones here, not all; method: immunoSEQ multiplex PCR. The sample lists about 210,000 clones; 84% were seen once. Sequenced sample: peripheral blood. The receptor source for this set is a man in his forties or fifties with active or convalescent COVID-19.

The J gene is TRBJ2-5, the V gene TRBV7-2, with 9 nucleotides matching TRBD1. The J segment lost 5 bases and the V segment lost 4 bases, leaving 8 bases of the junction unmatched. Per germline, CDR1 SGHTA and CDR2 FQGNSA. The CDR3 consists of 15 residues. Written as DNA, the CDR3 is TGTGCCAGCAGCTCACAGGGGGCTATGACCGAGACCCAGTACTTC. It yields the protein CASSSQGAMTETQYF. Full variable domain (outside the CDR3, taken from reference TRBV7-2 and TRBJ2-5): GAGVSQSPSNKVTEKGKDVELRCDPISGHTALYWYRQSLGQGLEFLIYFQGNSAPDKSGLPSDRFSAERTGGSVSTLTIQRTQQEDSAVYLCASSSQGAMTETQYFGPGTRLLVL.

V is TRBV7-2 and J is TRBJ1-2; 7 bases map to TRBD1. The V and J ends lost 5 bases and 5 bases, in that order; junction bases with no gene match: 5. The CDR3 sequence is 13 residues long. Germline assignment: CDR1 SGHTA and CDR2 FQGNSA. The CDR3 spells CASSVGTAYGYTF. CDR3 nucleotide sequence: TGTGCCAGCAGCGTAGGGACAGCTTATGGCTACACCTTC.

In its sample, this clone was seen once. The chain is built from TRBV7-8 and TRBJ1-5; weak D call: TRBD1 (5 bases). V was cut by 6 bases and J by 4 bases, with 13 bases left in between. CDR3 length: 14 residues. Germline V gene sequence: CDR1 SGHVS, CDR2 FQNEAQ. The CDR3 spells CASSFDRTNQPQHF. The DNA of the CDR3 is TGTGCCAGCAGTTTTGACAGAACGAATCAGCCCCAGCATTTT.

The V gene is TRBV5-1, the J gene TRBJ2-3, with 15 bases lining up with TRBD2. Per germline, CDR1 SGHRS and CDR2 YFSETQ. The V segment lost 4 bases and the J segment 6 bases; nucleotides outside the gene matches: 9. The CDR3 extends over 17 amino acids. CDR3 amino acids: CASSPGLAGGFKDTQYF. The CDR3 coding sequence is TGCGCCAGCAGCCCCGGACTAGCGGGAGGGTTTAAGGATACGCAGTATTTT.

In its sample, this clone was seen once. V usage is TRBV7-9 and J usage is TRBJ1-1, with D unresolved. Germline V gene sequence: CDR1 SEHNR, CDR2 FQNEAQ (reference sequence). This CDR3 region has 13 residues. Trimming removed 3 bases at V and 1 base at J, with 6 bases between. CDR3 sequence reads: CASSFTQNTEAFF. The CDR3 DNA sequence: TGTGCCAGCAGCTTTACTCAGAACACTGAAGCTTTCTTT.

The V and J genes are TRBV7-3 and TRBJ1-1; D possibly corresponds to TRBD1 (5 bases). The V end was cut by 5 bases, the J end by 3 bases, with 10 bases between. Germline values: CDR1 SGHTA, CDR2 FQGTGA. The CDR3 spans 13 residues. CDR3 in amino acids: CASSRGGDTEAFF. Here the CDR3 DNA reads TGTGCCAGCAGCCGGGGAGGGGACACTGAAGCTTTCTTT.

The chain is built from TRBV5-6 and TRBJ1-1, with D tentatively TRBD1 (6 bases). This CDR3 is 14 amino acids long. From germline, CDR1 is SGHDT and CDR2 YYEEEE. The V gene lost 0 bases and the J gene lost 1 base, with 7 bases spanning the gap. In DNA form, the CDR3 reads TGTGCCAGCAGCTTGGCCAGGGGGAACACTGAAGCTTTCTTT. It codes for CASSLARGNTEAFF. Looking up the rest from reference TRBV5-6 and TRBJ1-1 gives the full variable domain: DAGVTQSPTHLIKTRGQQVTLRCSPKSGHDTVSWYQQALGQGPQFIFQYYEEEERQRGNFPDRFSGHQFPNYSSELNVNALLLGDSALYLCASSLARGNTEAFFGQGTRLTVV.